This TCR beta chain was obtained from a study of blood T cells in healthy people across ages. Through a sample-barcoded 5' primer and a J-beta primer mix, a second PCR was run for roughly 6 to 11 cycles. MiXCR, run by TCRdb on the 5' RACE reads, gives a single entry per CDR3 protein. The profile shows roughly 700,000 distinct CDR3 sequences, roughly 25% of them singletons. Germline CDR1 reads DFQATT; CDR2 reads SNEGSKA (reference sequence). V dropped 2 bases and J dropped 8 bases, with 12 bases sitting between them. This CDR3 has 12 amino acids. In this sample, this clonotype turned up a few times. The sample was also linked to a second study, of T cells of mothers and their children.

The sequence was obtained from a boy under 18 in good health. The chain has TRBV20-1 and TRBJ1-2; D is uncertain. The sample was blood. CDR3 residues: CSARNGYEGYTF. The DNA for the CDR3 is TGCAGTGCTAGAAACGGGTACGAAGGCTACACCTTC.